This T cell receptor (beta chain) was profiled in a study of human T cells and chemical hapten exposure (dated by TCRdb to about 2021). Turning to the overall study: The libraries were sequenced as a pool, and the TCR yield per sample differed mostly because of small variations in library volumes within the pool. Peripheral blood TCR repertoire changes were tracked in vivo in alopecia patients during primary and secondary sensitization to the hapten diphenylcyclopropenone (DPC). For every blood RNA sample, sequencing covered both the TCR alpha and TCR beta chains.

Sample time point, as interpreted from the label and publication: healthy volunteer bleed at 2 weeks. Unfractionated whole blood was collected in Tempus Blood RNA tubes, and total RNA was extracted from that blood. Roughly 5 healthy volunteers served as TCR sequencing controls and were bled at day 0, 2 weeks and 6 weeks. What the authors observed across the whole study: No change with DPC sensitization was found in the number of TCRs above 1 in 1000 frequency, and no evidence of global repertoire structure alterations was found. Repeated subsampling changed both the strength of the expansion versus patch-test correlation and the threshold at which the correlation became significant.

The method behind the library was RACE. Sequencing took place on a NextSeq 500. During library preparation, unique molecular identifiers were attached to individual cDNA molecules so that TCRs could be counted in a quantitative, reproducible way. Turning to the authors' computational methods: Samples had a median of roughly 91,000 TCRs, with a range from about 23,224 to 750,000. V, J and CDR3 annotation of the TCR reads was carried out using the Decombinator software suite. Every sample was subsampled to the same number of TCRs (28,000) for the PS versus PT1 abundance plots. TCRs were defined as expanded if absent before sensitization and observed at least eight times at the 2-week time point. The raw public reads went through TCRdb reprocessing: fastp at Q25, MiXCR clone calling, in-frame beta chains kept. Here each entry gathers all rows of one CDR3 protein and keeps the most common genes and DNA. In this record, the V and J calls reflect TCRdb's handling and not the investigators' own analysis. Counted in this sample were around 130,000 distinct CDR3 sequences; roughly 9% of them appeared once. The leading ten clones occupy around 2% of the sample.

This clonotype came up many times. Its antigen target is currently unknown. Qualities for individual bases were not recorded, and no much larger clone is one base off. The CDR3 has 13 amino acids, counting the end cysteine and phenylalanine. Of all the DNA, just the CDR3 is kept, 39 bases in frame from base 1. After removal of 5 bases from V and 7 bases from J, the junction retains 4 bases not matched to a gene. CDR1 and CDR2, looked up from the germline V gene (reference sequence), are DFQATT and SNEGSKA. The chain joins TRBV20-1 to TRBJ2-1, and 11 junctional nucleotides match TRBD1. This receptor was taken from a male donor in good health. Some clones in this sample may be carry-over from other donors' samples. The specimen sequenced was whole blood. The CDR3 corresponds to CSARTGGGNEQFF. The DNA reads as follows: TGCAGTGCTCGGACAGGGGGCGGAAATGAGCAGTTCTTC.